This TCR beta chain stems from a study of CD8+ T cells in alopecia areata. Regarding the study as a whole: Scalp sequencing also captures normal skin's resident alphabeta T cells.

This CDR3 contains 15 residues. Per the germline V gene, CDR1 is SGHNT and CDR2 is YYREEE (reference sequence). J lost 3 bases, V lost 4 bases, and 7 bases had no gene match. In the case of this clone: Its antigen is currently unknown.

Once RNA had been extracted, it was reverse transcribed into cDNA to act as the sequencing template. TCRdb's copy holds only in-frame clones and misses some; the assay was immunoSEQ multiplex PCR. The data contain around 100,000 clones, 45% to 60% of them singletons. V usage is TRBV5-4 and J usage is TRBJ2-1; 7 bases agree with TRBD1. The sequence derives from a human donor in good health. Sequencing was performed on CD4+ T cells sorted from blood. The CDR3 spells CASSPGQVGYNEQFF. The CDR3 DNA is TGTGCCAGCAGCCCCGGACAGGTAGGCTACAATGAGCAGTTCTTC.